Listed here are 11 T cell receptor beta chains from one sample, sequenced in a study of blood T cell repertoires in COVID-19. Assay: immunoSEQ multiplex PCR; the TCRdb copy retains only in-frame clones and omits some. In the table there are 65,000 or so clones, almost 85% of which are singletons. The sample comprised peripheral blood. These receptors were obtained from a man aged 60 to 69 with acute or convalescent COVID-19.

The chain carries TRBV4-2 and TRBJ1-2, with 7 bases lining up with TRBD1. The germline CDR1 and CDR2 sequences are LGHNA and YNFKEQ. The CDR3 loop spans 14 amino acids. V gave up 0 bases and J gave up 3 bases; unmatched junction bases: 1. DNA for the CDR3: TGTGCCAGCAGCCAAGAAACAGGGGACTATGGCTACACCTTC. Amino acids: CASSQETGDYGYTF.

The V call is TRBV7-2, the J call TRBJ1-2; 7 nucleotides agree with TRBD1. The CDR3 sequence is 14 residues long. The V and J ends lost 4 bases and 2 bases, in that order; junction bases with no gene match: 4. In germline, CDR1 is SGHTA, CDR2 FQGNSA. The CDR3 protein is CASSSSGGNYGYTF. The CDR3 DNA reads as TGTGCCAGCAGCTCCTCAGGGGGGAACTATGGCTACACCTTC.

The chain is built from TRBV2 and TRBJ1-2; 7 nucleotides agree with TRBD1. Trimming removed 6 bases from V and 8 bases from J; junction bases left unmatched: 12. Germline CDR1 and CDR2: SNHLY and FYNNEI. The CDR3 has 14 residues. CDR3 sequence: CASRGDSLAGGYTF. The CDR3 DNA reads TGTGCCAGCAGGGGGGACAGCTTGGCCGGGGGCTACACCTTC.

This chain connects TRBV27 to TRBJ2-7, with TRBD1 identical over 7 bases. The CDR3 length is 14 residues. V shed 2 bases and J 3 bases; nucleotides not matched to a gene: 4. Germline V gives CDR1 MNHEY, CDR2 SMNVEV (reference sequence). The CDR3 nucleotides read TGTGCCAGCAGTTTAAAGACAGGGAACTACGAGCAGTACTTC. Translated: CASSLKTGNYEQYF.

The chain is built from TRBV18 and TRBJ2-5; 13 nucleotides match TRBD2. The CDR3 spans 16 residues. From germline, CDR1 is KGHSH and CDR2 LQKENI. V lost 3 bases to trimming and J lost 5 bases; unmatched junction nucleotides: 6. The CDR3 is CASSPVGTSGVETQYF. DNA for the CDR3: TGTGCCAGCTCACCCGTTGGGACTAGCGGGGTGGAGACCCAGTACTTC.

The J gene is TRBJ2-1, the V gene TRBV5-1; 7 nucleotides line up with TRBD1. CDR1 is SGHRS and CDR2 is YFSETQ in the germline V gene. The CDR3 length is 18 residues. Unmatched junction bases numbered 16, after V lost 0 bases and J lost 7 bases. This CDR3 reads CASSLEVDVQDRYNEQFF. CDR3 sequence (DNA): TGCGCCAGCAGCTTGGAAGTCGACGTGCAGGACAGGTATAATGAGCAGTTCTTC.

The rearrangement joins TRBV6-1 to TRBJ1-2; no firm D call. Germline-derived CDR1 and CDR2 are MNHNS and SASEGT. Between the trimmed V and J ends, which lost 3 bases and 10 bases, there was a span of 21 bases. This CDR3 is built from 15 residues. Here the CDR3 reads CASSEVLMDGRDYTF. In DNA form, the CDR3 reads TGTGCCAGCAGTGAGGTTCTGATGGATGGACGGGACTACACCTTC.

The CDR3 bases are TGTGCCAGCAGCTATGAACCGGTCGCGAACACCGGGGAGCTGTTTTTT. Translated, it gives CASSYEPVANTGELFF. The V and J genes are TRBV7-3 and TRBJ2-2; D is uncertain. This CDR3 comprises 16 residues. V was clipped by 4 bases and J by 0 bases, with 12 bases between them. Germline CDR1 SGHTA, CDR2 FQGTGA.

V is TRBV19 and J is TRBJ2-7; 7 bases are a match to TRBD1. This CDR3 has 15 amino acids. Germline V lookup: CDR1 LNHDA, CDR2 SQIVND (reference sequence). The V gene end was trimmed by 6 bases and the J gene end by 5 bases; junction bases not matched to a gene: 13. CDR3 loop: CASRFRGPGQDEQYF. CDR3 in DNA: TGTGCCAGTAGGTTTAGAGGGCCTGGACAGGACGAGCAGTACTTC.

The V call is TRBV11-3, the J call TRBJ2-7; 8 bases fit TRBD1. This CDR3 region has 14 residues. V gave up 5 bases and J gave up 2 bases; unmatched junction bases: 5. Per germline, CDR1 SGHNT and CDR2 YENEEA. The CDR3 coding sequence is TGTGCCAGCAGCGCTGGGACAGGCGCCTACGAGCAGTACTTC. It codes for CASSAGTGAYEQYF.

This clone came up once. This sequence joins TRBV27 and TRBJ1-6, with TRBD1 identical over 9 bases. Germline V lookup: CDR1 MNHEY, CDR2 SMNVEV (reference sequence). This CDR3 is built from 16 residues. The trim removed 5 bases at V and 4 bases at J, leaving 6 bases unmatched. In DNA, the CDR3 is TGTGCCAGCAGTCCGTCTGGACAGGGGTATAATTCACCCCTCCACTTT. Translation: CASSPSGQGYNSPLHF.